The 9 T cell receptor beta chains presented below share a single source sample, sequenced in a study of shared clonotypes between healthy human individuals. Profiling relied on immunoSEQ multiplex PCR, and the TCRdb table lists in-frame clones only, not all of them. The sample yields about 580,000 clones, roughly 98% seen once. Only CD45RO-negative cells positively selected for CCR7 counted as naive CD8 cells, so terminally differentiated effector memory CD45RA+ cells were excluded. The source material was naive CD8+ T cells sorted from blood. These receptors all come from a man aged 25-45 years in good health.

The CDR3 here is CASSNLRGFGEKLFF. CDR3 bases: TGTGCCAGCAGTAACCTCAGGGGATTTGGTGAAAAACTGTTTTTT. The genes are TRBV27 and TRBJ1-4; D may be TRBD1 (6 bases). The CDR3 consists of 15 residues. Per germline, CDR1 MNHEY and CDR2 SMNVEV (reference sequence). V was shortened by 5 bases and J by 7 bases, with 17 bases between the two germline ends.

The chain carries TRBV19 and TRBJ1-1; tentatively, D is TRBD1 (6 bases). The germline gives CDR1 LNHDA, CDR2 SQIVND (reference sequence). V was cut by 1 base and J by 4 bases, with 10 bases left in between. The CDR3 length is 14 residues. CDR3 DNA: TGTGCCAGTAGTATAGGGGGGGCTGGCACTGAAGCTTTCTTT. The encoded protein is CASSIGGAGTEAFF.

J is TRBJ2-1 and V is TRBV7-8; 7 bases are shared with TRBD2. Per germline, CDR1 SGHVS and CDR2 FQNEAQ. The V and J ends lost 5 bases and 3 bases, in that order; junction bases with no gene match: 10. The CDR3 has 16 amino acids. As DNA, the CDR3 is TGTGCCAGCAGCCCCCTCCTGGGAGGGAGCTACAATGAGCAGTTCTTC. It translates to CASSPLLGGSYNEQFF.

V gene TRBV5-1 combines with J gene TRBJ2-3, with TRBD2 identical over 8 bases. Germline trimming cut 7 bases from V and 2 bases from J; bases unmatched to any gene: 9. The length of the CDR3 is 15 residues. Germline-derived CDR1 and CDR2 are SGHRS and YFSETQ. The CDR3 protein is CASRQLAGLTDTQYF. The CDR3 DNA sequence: TGCGCCAGCCGACAGCTAGCGGGCCTCACAGATACGCAGTATTTT.

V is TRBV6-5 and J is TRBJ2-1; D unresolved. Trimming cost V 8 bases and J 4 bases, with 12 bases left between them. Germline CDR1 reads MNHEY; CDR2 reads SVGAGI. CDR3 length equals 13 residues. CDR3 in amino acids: CASAGYPYNEQFF. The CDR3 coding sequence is TGTGCCAGCGCTGGGTACCCATACAATGAGCAGTTCTTC.

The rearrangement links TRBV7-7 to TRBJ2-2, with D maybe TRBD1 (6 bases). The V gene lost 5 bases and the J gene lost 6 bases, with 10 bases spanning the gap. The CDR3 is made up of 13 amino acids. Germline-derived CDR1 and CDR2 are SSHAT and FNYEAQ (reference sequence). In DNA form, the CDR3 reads TGTGCCAGCAGCCTCTCAGGGGCCGGGGAGCTGTTTTTT. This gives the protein CASSLSGAGELFF.

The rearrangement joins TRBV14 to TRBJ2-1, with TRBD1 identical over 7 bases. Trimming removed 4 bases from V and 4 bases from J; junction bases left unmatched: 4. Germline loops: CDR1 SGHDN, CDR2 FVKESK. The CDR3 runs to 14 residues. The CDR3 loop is CASSPTGAYNEQFF. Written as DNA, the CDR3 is TGTGCCAGCAGCCCAACAGGGGCATACAATGAGCAGTTCTTC.

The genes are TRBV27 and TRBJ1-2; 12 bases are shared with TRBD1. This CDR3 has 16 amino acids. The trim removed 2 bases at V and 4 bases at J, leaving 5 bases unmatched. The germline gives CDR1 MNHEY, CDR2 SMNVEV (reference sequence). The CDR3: CASSLGTGGAGYGYTF. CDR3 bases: TGTGCCAGCAGTTTAGGGACAGGGGGCGCTGGCTATGGCTACACCTTC.

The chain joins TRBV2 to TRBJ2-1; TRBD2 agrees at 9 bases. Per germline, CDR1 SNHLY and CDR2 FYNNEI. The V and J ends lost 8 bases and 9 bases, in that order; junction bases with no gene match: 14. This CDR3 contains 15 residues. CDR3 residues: CASSGAGGVPREQFF. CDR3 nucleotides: TGTGCCAGCTCGGGGGCGGGAGGGGTTCCGCGTGAGCAGTTCTTC. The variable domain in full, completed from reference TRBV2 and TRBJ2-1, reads EPEVTQTPSHQVTQMGQEVILRCVPISNHLYFYWYRQILGQKVEFLVSFYNNEISEKSEIFDDQFSVERPDGSNFTLKIRSTKLEDSAMYFCASSGAGGVPREQFFGPGTRLTVL.